The 22 T cell receptor beta chains presented below share a single source sample, sequenced in a study of cytomegalovirus exposure and HLA in healthy donors. Sequencing used immunoSEQ multiplex PCR; TCRdb keeps in-frame clones, though not all of them. The sample records around 130,000 clones, roughly 90% being singletons. Input material: PBMCs. The receptors stem from a man under 40 in good health and CMV-seronegative.

The CDR3 sequence: CATSDRVEEKLFF. CDR3 in DNA: TGTGCCACCTCCGACAGGGTTGAGGAAAAACTGTTTTTT. V gene TRBV5-4 combines with J gene TRBJ1-4; 7 bases map to TRBD1. CDR3 length: 13 amino acids. V gave up 9 bases and J gave up 8 bases; unmatched junction bases: 10. Germline assignment: CDR1 SGHNT and CDR2 YYREEE (reference sequence).

The chain employs TRBV13 and TRBJ2-7; possible D gene TRBD2, 5 bases. CDR3 length: 14 residues. V shed 6 bases and J shed 0 bases, with 12 bases lying between them. Germline V gene data show CDR1 as PRHDT and CDR2 as FYEKMQ (reference sequence). CDR3 coding DNA: TGTGCCAGCAGGTCAGCGGAGAGCTCCTACGAGCAGTACTTC. Its protein product is CASRSAESSYEQYF.

V is TRBV28 and J is TRBJ1-1; the D is unclear. Germline-derived CDR1 and CDR2 are MDHEN and SYDVKM. The CDR3 is made up of 15 amino acids. With 5 bases removed from V and 6 bases from J, the gap between germline ends came to 19 bases. The CDR3 coding sequence is TGTGCCAGCAGTACAACCGCCGGAGCGGGCGCTGAAGCTTTCTTT. Translated, it gives CASSTTAGAGAEAFF.

This clone has only a few counts. The chain links TRBV4-1 to TRBJ2-7, with 8 bases that match TRBD2. The ends lost 0 bases at V and 5 bases at J; junction bases unmatched: 12. The CDR3 runs 17 residues. CDR1 and CDR2 from the germline V gene are MGHRA and YSYEKL. For the CDR3, the DNA is TGCGCCAGCAGCCAAGAGGAGTCTAGCGGGTTATCCCACGAGCAGTACTTC. Protein: CASSQEESSGLSHEQYF.

The chain combines TRBV10-3 with TRBJ1-5, with 7 bases identical to TRBD1. The CDR3 is 13 amino acids. With 8 bases clipped from V and 6 bases from J, the junction kept 7 bases outside the gene matches. Germline-derived CDR1 and CDR2 are ENHRY and SYGVKD. DNA for the CDR3: TGTGCCATCGGTCTGGAGGGGGCTCAGCCCCAGCATTTT. Protein: CAIGLEGAQPQHF.

The rearrangement uses TRBV2 and TRBJ2-1, with TRBD1 identical over 7 bases. Per germline, CDR1 SNHLY and CDR2 FYNNEI. V shed 8 bases and J 5 bases; nucleotides not matched to a gene: 3. The CDR3 runs 12 residues. DNA for the CDR3: TGTGCCAGCGTCGGGACAGACAATGAGCAGTTCTTC. Amino acid sequence: CASVGTDNEQFF.

The V and J genes are TRBV18 and TRBJ1-2, with 7 bases aligning to TRBD1. The CDR3 has 15 amino acids. Trimming at V came to 3 bases and at J to 0 bases, leaving 4 bases not matched to a gene. Germline values: CDR1 KGHSH, CDR2 LQKENI. The CDR3 reads CASSPAQGPNYGYTF. The CDR3 nucleotides read TGTGCCAGCTCACCGGCACAGGGGCCTAACTATGGCTACACCTTC.

The gene calls are TRBV6-6 and TRBJ2-7; 7 bases fit TRBD2. V was clipped by 5 bases and J by 1 base; unmatched bases: 11. Germline values: CDR1 MNHNY, CDR2 SVGAGI (reference sequence). The CDR3 spans 16 residues. The CDR3 DNA is TGTGCCAGCAGTCAGTTACTAGCGACCCTTTCCTACGAGCAGTACTTC. This codes for CASSQLLATLSYEQYF.

The DNA of the CDR3 is TGTGCCAGCAGTTACTCGAGGGAGTCCTACGAGCAGTACTTC. Amino acid sequence: CASSYSRESYEQYF. The rearrangement joins TRBV6-5 to TRBJ2-7, with D maybe TRBD2 (5 bases). Germline loops: CDR1 MNHEY, CDR2 SVGAGI. Trimming removed 0 bases from V and 1 base from J, with 7 bases in between. CDR3 length equals 14 residues.

The genes are TRBV10-3 and TRBJ1-4, with D perhaps TRBD1 (5 bases). Germline values: CDR1 ENHRY, CDR2 SYGVKD. The CDR3 runs to 13 residues. Trimming stripped 10 bases from V and 5 bases from J, with 14 bases between. CDR3 DNA sequence: TGTGCCACCCAACAGGACCGGAATGAAAAACTGTTTTTT. This gives the protein CATQQDRNEKLFF.

This clone was observed once. V and J are TRBV7-9 and TRBJ1-2; TRBD1 matches at 11 bases. Per germline, CDR1 SEHNR and CDR2 FQNEAQ (reference sequence). The CDR3 is made up of 15 amino acids. Trimming at V came to 5 bases and at J to 3 bases, leaving 5 bases not matched to a gene. The CDR3 nucleotides are TGTGCCAGCAGCCTTGGACAGGGGGCTCACTATGGCTACACCTTC. Its translation is CASSLGQGAHYGYTF. Looking up the rest from reference TRBV7-9 and TRBJ1-2 gives the full variable domain: DTGVSQNPRHKITKRGQNVTFRCDPISEHNRLYWYRQTLGQGPEFLTYFQNEAQLEKSRLLSDRFSAERPKGSFSTLEIQRTEQGDSAMYLCASSLGQGAHYGYTFGSGTRLTVV.

V and J are TRBV9 and TRBJ1-6, with TRBD1 matching over 7 bases. This CDR3 contains 15 residues. Germline loops: CDR1 SGDLS, CDR2 YYNGEE. V gave up 3 bases and J gave up 10 bases; unmatched junction bases: 10. The CDR3 sequence: CASSDDREWMSPLHF. In nucleotides, the CDR3 is TGTGCCAGCAGCGACGACAGGGAGTGGATGTCACCCCTCCACTTT.

CDR3 sequence (DNA): TGTGCCAGCAGCCCGACTAGATTGGTTGGTGAGCAGTTCTTC. Protein: CASSPTRLVGEQFF. The chain joins TRBV13 to TRBJ2-1, with D perhaps TRBD2 (6 bases). In germline, CDR1 is PRHDT, CDR2 FYEKMQ (reference sequence). Trimming took off 5 bases at V and 9 bases at J, with 17 bases between the two ends. The CDR3 sequence is 14 residues long.

The V gene is TRBV5-6, the J gene TRBJ1-5; 8 nucleotides align to TRBD1. The germline V gene has CDR1 SGHDT and CDR2 YYEEEE. This CDR3 comprises 17 residues. The V and J ends lost 4 bases and 4 bases, in that order; junction bases with no gene match: 13. CDR3 protein: CASSTRRLRDRNQPQHF. The CDR3 region has the DNA TGTGCCAGCAGCACACGACGCCTCCGGGACAGGAATCAGCCCCAGCATTTT. The variable domain in full, completed from reference TRBV5-6 and TRBJ1-5, reads DAGVTQSPTHLIKTRGQQVTLRCSPKSGHDTVSWYQQALGQGPQFIFQYYEEEERQRGNFPDRFSGHQFPNYSSELNVNALLLGDSALYLCASSTRRLRDRNQPQHFGDGTRLSIL.

The rearrangement uses TRBV6-5 and TRBJ1-4; no definite D call. This CDR3 comprises 15 residues. V dropped 0 bases and J dropped 13 bases, with 18 bases sitting between them. CDR1 is MNHEY and CDR2 is SVGAGI in the germline V gene. The CDR3 reads CASSYSAQASSRLFF. The CDR3 DNA sequence: TGTGCCAGCAGTTACTCGGCCCAGGCCTCTTCTCGACTGTTTTTT.

This chain links TRBV29-1 with TRBJ2-1, with 7 bases that match TRBD2. CDR1 and CDR2 (germline): SQVTM, ANQGSEA. V was clipped by 3 bases and J by 2 bases; unmatched bases: 4. The CDR3 covers 14 residues. Here the CDR3 DNA reads TGCAGCGTTGAGAAGCGGGGAGCCTACAATGAGCAGTTCTTC. Translation: CSVEKRGAYNEQFF.

V and J are TRBV6-5 and TRBJ2-7; weak D call: TRBD1 (6 bases). V gave up 0 bases and J gave up 4 bases, with 10 bases separating them. Germline values: CDR1 MNHEY, CDR2 SVGAGI. The CDR3 length is 14 residues. This CDR3 reads CASSYSQGPYEQYF. The CDR3 nucleotides read TGTGCCAGCAGTTACTCTCAGGGGCCGTACGAGCAGTACTTC.

The chain has TRBV29-1 and TRBJ2-2; D remains unclear. Germline CDR1 and CDR2: SQVTM and ANQGSEA. This CDR3 is built from 12 residues. V lost 6 bases to trimming and J lost 1 base, with 6 bases between them. The CDR3 DNA reads as TGCAGCGTAAGCCGGAACACCGGGGAGCTGTTTTTT. Its translation: CSVSRNTGELFF.

The chain couples TRBV5-1 to TRBJ2-2, with D perhaps matching TRBD1 (5 bases). Germline V gene lookup returns CDR1 SGHRS and CDR2 YFSETQ. V lost 7 bases to trimming and J lost 4 bases, with 14 bases between them. The CDR3 sequence is 14 residues long. The CDR3 DNA sequence: TGCGCCAGCTTCTCTGACAGTCTCACCGGGGAGCTGTTTTTT. It specifies CASFSDSLTGELFF.

This sequence joins TRBV7-9 and TRBJ2-1; TRBD2 might be the D (6 bases). The germline gives CDR1 SEHNR, CDR2 FQNEAQ (reference sequence). Trimming left V 4 bases short and J 13 bases short, with 17 bases between. The CDR3 consists of 13 residues. In nucleotides, the CDR3 is TGTGCCAGCAGCTATAGCCTGGGTAGCGGCCAGTTCTTC. It specifies CASSYSLGSGQFF.

The chain combines TRBV10-1 with TRBJ2-3; no firm D call. Germline V gene lookup returns CDR1 WNHNN and CDR2 SYGVQD (reference sequence). The CDR3 loop spans 14 amino acids. V gave up 1 base and J gave up 4 bases, with 9 bases separating them. In DNA, the CDR3 is TGCGCCAGCAGTGAGTTCTATCGGGCAGATACGCAGTATTTT. This codes for CASSEFYRADTQYF.

The chain recombines TRBV15 with TRBJ2-7; no clear D gene. With 2 bases removed from V and 9 bases from J, the gap between germline ends came to 11 bases. Per the germline V gene, CDR1 is LNHNV and CDR2 is YYDKDF (reference sequence). The CDR3 covers 12 residues. CDR3: CATSRSGGGQYF. The DNA of the CDR3 is TGTGCCACCAGCAGAAGTGGTGGCGGGCAGTACTTC.